The 31 T cell receptor beta chains presented below share a single source sample, sequenced in a study of CDR3 diversity in severe acne (dated by TCRdb to about 2019). Library preparation used PCR. Sequencing instrument: Illumina HiSeq 2000. TCRdb handled the public reads itself, with Q25 trimming in fastp and clone calling in MiXCR, and kept productive beta chains. Every entry covers one CDR3 protein and lists the most common genes and DNA from its rows. The sample table shows 89,000 or so distinct CDR3 sequences, and 45% to 50% are seen once. The ten top clones hold roughly 9.1% of the sample. Sequencing was carried out using blood. These receptors were taken from a male donor in good health, serving as a control.

On this clonotype itself: It is unclear where the CDR3 begins or ends on the DNA, so no DNA is shown, and the CDR3 is as TCRdb lists it. V and J are TRBV20-1 and TRBJ2-5; the D call TRBD2 from the table was never checked on the DNA. The CDR3 adds up to 23 amino acids, both ends counted. CDR1 and CDR2 from the germline V gene are DFQATT and SNEGSKA (reference sequence). CDR3 amino acids: CSAKNPLAGDYNEQFFGPGTQYF.

There are many counts of this clonotype. The chain joins TRBV5-4 to TRBJ2-1; 8 positions agree with TRBD2. From germline, CDR1 is SGHNT and CDR2 YYREEE (reference sequence). This CDR3 region has 16 residues. The V gene end was trimmed by 0 bases and the J gene end by 2 bases; junction bases not matched to a gene: 4. The CDR3 is CASSLELAETYNEQFF. The CDR3 DNA sequence: TGTGCCAGCAGCTTGGAACTAGCGGAAACCTACAATGAGCAGTTCTTC.

The chain employs TRBV10-1 and TRBJ2-7, with D possibly called TRBD1 or TRBD2 (5 bases each). In germline, CDR1 is WNHNN, CDR2 SYGVQD (reference sequence). V lost 8 bases to trimming and J lost 0 bases, with 11 bases between them. This CDR3 has 13 residues. The CDR3: CASRGDNSYEQYF. Here the CDR3 DNA reads TGCGCCAGCCGGGGCGATAACTCCTACGAGCAGTACTTC.

V gene TRBV11-2 combines with J gene TRBJ2-5, with 11 positions matching TRBD2. Germline-derived CDR1 and CDR2 are SGHAT and FQNNGV. CDR3 length equals 16 residues. J lost 2 bases, V lost 3 bases, and 5 bases had no gene match. The CDR3: CASSLDSSGRQETQYF. CDR3 DNA: TGTGCCAGCAGCTTGGACTCTAGCGGGAGGCAAGAGACCCAGTACTTC.

The J gene is TRBJ2-7, the V gene TRBV6-1; TRBD2 matches 7 bases. Per the germline V gene, CDR1 is MNHNS and CDR2 is SASEGT. This CDR3 comprises 15 residues. V lost 8 bases to trimming and J lost 6 bases; unmatched junction nucleotides: 16. This chain's CDR3 is CASANPGGPLFEQYF. The CDR3 DNA sequence: TGTGCCAGCGCTAACCCGGGGGGACCCTTGTTCGAGCAGTACTTC.

In this sample, this clonotype turned up many times. This sequence joins TRBV24-1 and TRBJ1-2; no definite D call. V was shortened by 4 bases and J by 4 bases, with 9 bases between the two germline ends. CDR1 KGHDR and CDR2 SFDVKD come from the germline V gene. This CDR3 contains 13 residues. This chain's CDR3 is CATSDPPVYGYTF. The CDR3 DNA reads TGTGCCACCAGTGACCCGCCGGTCTATGGCTACACCTTC.

J is TRBJ2-7 and V is TRBV24-1, with D unresolved. The CDR3 is made up of 11 amino acids. Deletions cut 11 bases from V and 6 bases from J, with 13 bases between. Germline values: CDR1 KGHDR, CDR2 SFDVKD. The CDR3 nucleotides are TGTGCCAGCAGCAAGCAATCCGAGCAGTACTTC. Translating gives CASSKQSEQYF.

The V gene is TRBV5-1, the J gene TRBJ1-6; D perhaps matches TRBD1 (6 bases). The V and J ends lost 2 bases and 10 bases respectively, with 19 bases between them. This CDR3 contains 16 residues. The V gene's germline CDR1 is SGHRS and CDR2 YFSETQ. CDR3 sequence: CASSFAPGGRGSPLHF. Written as DNA, the CDR3 is TGCGCCAGCAGCTTCGCTCCCGGGGGGCGCGGGTCACCCCTCCACTTT.

By its share, this clonotype is medium-sized (0.01 to 0.1%). The V call is TRBV13, the J call TRBJ2-7; 10 bases are a match to TRBD1. The germline V gene encodes CDR1 PRHDT and CDR2 FYEKMQ (reference sequence). The CDR3 contains 14 residues. V lost 3 bases and J lost 4; bases outside the gene matches: 3. The CDR3 sequence is CASSFGQGVYEQYF. DNA of the CDR3: TGTGCCAGCAGCTTCGGACAGGGGGTTTACGAGCAGTACTTC.

The gene calls are TRBV20-1 and TRBJ2-3; D is unresolved. The V end was cut by 0 bases, the J end by 3 bases, with 4 bases between. The CDR3 is 12 amino acids. Germline CDR1 DFQATT, CDR2 SNEGSKA (reference sequence). The CDR3 loop reads CSARDPTDTQYF. The CDR3 region has the DNA TGCAGTGCTAGAGACCCGACAGATACGCAGTATTTT.

The chain recombines TRBV20-1 with TRBJ2-5; D may be TRBD1 (6 bases). This CDR3 is built from 13 residues. V shed 7 bases and J shed 0 bases, with 12 bases lying between them. The V gene's germline CDR1 is DFQATT and CDR2 SNEGSKA (reference sequence). The CDR3 sequence: CSVQQGYQETQYF. Here the CDR3 DNA reads TGCAGTGTTCAACAGGGATACCAAGAGACCCAGTACTTC.

The table lists this clonotype with many counts. The genes are TRBV30 and TRBJ1-5; D is perhaps TRBD1 (6 bases). Germline CDR1 and CDR2: GTSNPN and SVGIG (reference sequence). V lost 1 base, J lost 7 bases, and 14 bases lay in between. The CDR3 extends over 14 amino acids. The CDR3 reads CAWSAIQGNQPQHF. The CDR3 DNA is TGTGCCTGGAGTGCTATCCAGGGGAACCAGCCCCAGCATTTT.

The sample holds a few counts of this clonotype. The CDR3 here is CASSQEPGYGYTF. CDR3 bases: TGTGCCAGCAGCCAAGAGCCAGGGTATGGCTACACCTTC. V and J are TRBV4-2 and TRBJ1-2; possibly TRBD1 for D (5 bases). The V end lost 0 bases, the J end lost 5 bases, and 7 bases lay between the germline ends. This CDR3 spans 13 amino acids. Germline V gives CDR1 LGHNA, CDR2 YNFKEQ.

The rearrangement uses TRBV19 and TRBJ1-5; no firm D call. The V end was cut by 4 bases, the J end by 0 bases, with 13 bases between. The CDR3 spans 16 residues. Per the germline V gene, CDR1 is LNHDA and CDR2 is SQIVND (reference sequence). The DNA for the CDR3 is TGTGCCAGTAGTAACAATTTACCTTATAGCAATCAGCCCCAGCATTTT. This encodes CASSNNLPYSNQPQHF.

About this clonotype itself: The CDR3 does not close with the conserved phenylalanine or tryptophan, likely indicating a read error. This chain links TRBV24-1 with TRBJ2-7, with 11 bases that match TRBD1. From germline, CDR1 is KGHDR and CDR2 SFDVKD. V gave up 5 bases and J gave up 3 bases; unmatched junction bases: 5. The CDR3 is 15 residues long. The CDR3 nucleotides are TGTGCCACCAGTGCAGCCGGGACAGGGGGCTACGAGCAGTACTCC. It is translated as CATSAAGTGGYEQYS.

V usage is TRBV14 and J usage is TRBJ2-7; D call uncertain. This CDR3 comprises 13 residues. Trimming shortened V by 4 bases and J by 5 bases, and 12 bases separated the two germline ends. Germline V gives CDR1 SGHDN, CDR2 FVKESK. CDR3 residues: CASSRTQIHEQYF. CDR3 sequence (DNA): TGTGCCAGCAGCCGAACCCAGATCCACGAGCAGTACTTC.

V usage is TRBV25-1 and J usage is TRBJ1-1; D is unresolved. The CDR3 extends over 15 amino acids. Germline CDR1 MGHDK, CDR2 SYGVNS. Deletions cut 6 bases from V and 0 bases from J, with 14 bases between. CDR3 coding DNA: TGTGCCAGCAGCACCGCGCGGGGAGTGAACACTGAAGCTTTCTTT. Residues: CASSTARGVNTEAFF.

This rearrangement joins TRBV27 to TRBJ2-7; D is unresolved. Germline V lookup: CDR1 MNHEY, CDR2 SMNVEV (reference sequence). The CDR3 length is 14 residues. V dropped 4 bases and J dropped 2 bases, with 12 bases sitting between them. CDR3 DNA sequence: TGTGCCAGCAGTTCTGAGGACCGACCCTACGAGCAGTACTTC. It is translated as CASSSEDRPYEQYF.

In this sample, this clonotype turned up a few times. CDR3 protein: CASSGAGGYGYTF. CDR3 nucleotides: TGTGCCAGCAGCGGCGCAGGGGGATATGGCTACACCTTC. The chain combines TRBV9 with TRBJ1-2; 7 bases map to TRBD1. The CDR3 has 13 residues. From germline, CDR1 is SGDLS and CDR2 YYNGEE. V lost 3 bases and J lost 5; bases outside the gene matches: 4.

The CDR3 DNA reads as TGTGCCAGCAGCTTAGGAGACAGGGGGCACCCAATGACTGAAGCTTTCTTT. Its protein is CASSLGDRGHPMTEAFF. The V and J genes are TRBV11-2 and TRBJ1-1, with 10 bases fitting TRBD1. Unmatched junction bases numbered 10, after V lost 1 base and J lost 5 bases. The CDR3 is 17 amino acids. The germline gives CDR1 SGHAT, CDR2 FQNNGV.

The chain couples TRBV7-2 to TRBJ2-7; 13 bases are a match to TRBD2. V shed 1 base and J 4 bases; nucleotides not matched to a gene: 4. This CDR3 is built from 16 residues. The V gene's germline CDR1 is SGHTA and CDR2 FQGNSA. The CDR3 loop reads CASSLVLAGGRYEQYF. Written as DNA, the CDR3 is TGTGCCAGCAGCTTAGTACTAGCGGGGGGGCGGTACGAGCAGTACTTC. The whole variable domain, remainder taken from reference TRBV7-2 and TRBJ2-7, is GAGVSQSPSNKVTEKGKDVELRCDPISGHTALYWYRQSLGQGLEFLIYFQGNSAPDKSGLPSDRFSAERTGGSVSTLTIQRTQQEDSAVYLCASSLVLAGGRYEQYFGPGTRLTVT.

This clonotype was counted at least ten times. This chain connects TRBV4-1 to TRBJ2-3, with D perhaps matching TRBD2 (6 bases). V lost 4 bases and J 4 bases, leaving 18 bases between the germline ends. The CDR3 length is 16 residues. The germline V gene has CDR1 MGHRA and CDR2 YSYEKL. The CDR3 DNA is TGCGCCAGCAGCCCGTCCCGATCTCCGGGAGCAGATACGCAGTATTTT. The encoded protein is CASSPSRSPGADTQYF.

This chain connects TRBV7-3 to TRBJ1-2; possibly TRBD1 for D (6 bases). The CDR3 totals 13 residues. Trimming pared 5 bases from V and 5 bases from J, leaving 12 bases between. CDR1 and CDR2 (germline): SGHTA, FQGTGA. The CDR3 nucleotides read TGTGCCAGCAGCGGGCAACAGGGATATGGCTACACCTTC. This codes for CASSGQQGYGYTF.

There are a few counts of this clonotype. The chain links TRBV12-3 or TRBV12-4 to TRBJ2-5, with D perhaps TRBD2 (5 bases). CDR3 length: 13 residues. The V end was cut by 5 bases, the J end by 2 bases, with 9 bases between. The CDR3 DNA sequence: TGTGCCAGCAGTACTAGGGCTCAAGAGACCCAGTACTTC. This codes for CASSTRAQETQYF.

The rearrangement uses TRBV7-8 and TRBJ2-3; 10 bases line up with TRBD2. The CDR3 covers 17 residues. Germline V gives CDR1 SGHVS, CDR2 FQNEAQ. With V trimmed by 5 bases and J by 7 bases, 15 bases remained unmatched. The CDR3 DNA reads TGTGCCAGCAGCCCCATGGGCCTAGCGGGAGTTGACAATACGCAGTATTTT. It yields the protein CASSPMGLAGVDNTQYF.

This clonotype was detected a few times. This rearrangement joins TRBV7-2 to TRBJ1-6, with a tentative D call TRBD1 (5 bases). Trimming shortened V by 4 bases and J by 9 bases, and 22 bases separated the two germline ends. The germline V gene encodes CDR1 SGHTA and CDR2 FQGNSA. CDR3 size: 17 residues. In DNA form, the CDR3 reads TGTGCCAGCAGCTCTAGACCCCGGGGGGGATTAGGTTCACCCCTCCACTTT. The encoded protein is CASSSRPRGGLGSPLHF.

The V and J genes are TRBV29-1 and TRBJ1-1; possible D gene TRBD1, 6 bases. V lost 3 bases and J 14 bases, leaving 25 bases between the germline ends. The V gene's germline CDR1 is SQVTM and CDR2 ANQGSEA. This CDR3 has 14 amino acids. The DNA for the CDR3 is TGCAGCGTTGATCCCAGGGGAGGGAACACTGAAACCTTCTTT. Translation gives CSVDPRGGNTETFF.

The V call is TRBV29-1, the J call TRBJ2-3, with 8 bases lining up with TRBD2. Losses at the gene ends were 3 bases for V and 2 bases for J; bases not matched to a gene: 4. The CDR3 runs 14 residues. Germline V gene lookup returns CDR1 SQVTM and CDR2 ANQGSEA. This chain's CDR3 is CSVESGGFTDTQYF. The DNA of the CDR3 is TGCAGCGTTGAGTCGGGGGGGTTCACAGATACGCAGTATTTT.

The table lists this clonotype with many counts. The chain joins TRBV13 to TRBJ2-2; TRBD2 matches at 9 bases. The ends lost 0 bases at V and 3 bases at J; junction bases unmatched: 2. Germline CDR1 and CDR2: PRHDT and FYEKMQ (reference sequence). CDR3 length equals 16 residues. DNA of the CDR3: TGTGCCAGCAGCTTAGGGCCTAGCGGGGACACCGGGGAGCTGTTTTTT. Translated: CASSLGPSGDTGELFF.

The genes are TRBV5-5 and TRBJ2-3, with 10 bases matching TRBD2. Trimming took 0 bases from V and 3 from J; bases not matched to a gene: 4. Germline-derived CDR1 and CDR2 are SGHKS and YYEKEE (reference sequence). CDR3 length equals 16 residues. In nucleotides, the CDR3 is TGTGCCAGCAGCTTGGGAGCGGGAGGGCCAACAGATACGCAGTATTTT. Residues: CASSLGAGGPTDTQYF.

The J gene is TRBJ2-7, the V gene TRBV5-1; TRBD2 matches 10 bases. This CDR3 spans 15 amino acids. V was clipped by 2 bases and J by 1 base; unmatched bases: 3. Germline V gene lookup returns CDR1 SGHRS and CDR2 YFSETQ. In nucleotides, the CDR3 is TGCGCCAGCAGCTTCGGTAGCGGGGGGTCCTACGAGCAGTACTTC. Its protein product is CASSFGSGGSYEQYF.